This TCR beta chain was documented in a study of cytomegalovirus exposure and HLA in healthy donors. Study-level points and caveats: In vitro assays verified that a few CMV-associated chains recognized CMV antigens specifically.

Note on this clone: The target antigen is unknown.

Both 60 Vbeta primers and 13 Jbeta primers went into the PCR. Only in-frame clones appear in the TCRdb table, and some are missing; sequencing was by immunoSEQ multiplex PCR. The repertoire includes a few hundred thousand clones, 80% to 90% of them detected once, and 2.5% to 3.5% sits in the top ten. This TCR derives from a man aged 25-45 years in good health and CMV-seronegative. The sequenced sample consisted of PBMCs.

CDR3 in DNA: TGTGCCAGCAGACAGGCCCGTACCACTGAAGCTTTCTTT. Its protein is CASRQARTTEAFF. The chain combines TRBV28 with TRBJ1-1; a weak D match, TRBD1 (5 bases). V gave up 6 bases and J gave up 4 bases, with 12 bases separating them. The CDR3 loop spans 13 amino acids. Germline lookup yields CDR1 MDHEN and CDR2 SYDVKM.